The rows below give T cell receptor beta chains drawn from one sample of a study of shared clonotypes between healthy human individuals. Sequencing was performed with immunoSEQ multiplex PCR; in TCRdb, only in-frame clones are kept and a portion is missing. The sample records about 580,000 clones, about 98% being singletons. The sequenced sample consisted of naive CD8+ T cells sorted from blood. The receptor set was obtained from a man in his thirties or forties in good health. Each CDR3 is given with its conserved first and last residue. The D gene is left open where the match is weak. Where a row states a size, it is once, few, many or the class of an expanded clone; other rows omit it.

V	D	J	size	DNA	CDR3
TRBV9	-	TRBJ2-7	-	TGTGCCAGCAGCGTAGCATCAGGGGTGTCCTACGAGCAGTACTTC	CASSVASGVSYEQYF
TRBV14	-	TRBJ2-7	-	TGTGCCAGCAGCCAAGATGGAGGTTGGCCCTACGAGCAGTACTTC	CASSQDGGWPYEQYF
TRBV27	-	TRBJ2-7	-	TGTGCCAGCAGGGACCGCCGGGGGCCCTACGAGCAGTACTTC	CASRDRRGPYEQYF
TRBV7-9	-	TRBJ1-3	-	TGTGCCAGCAGTCAATTAGGGAACGGGACATCTGGAAACACCATATATTTT	CASSQLGNGTSGNTIYF
TRBV29-1	-	TRBJ1-1	-	TGCAGCGTTGGAGTACGGGCGGATGAAGCTTTCTTT	CSVGVRADEAFF
TRBV6-1	TRBD1	TRBJ1-5	-	TGTGCCAGCAGTGAAGAGGACAGGGTACAGCCCCAGCATTTT	CASSEEDRVQPQHF
TRBV6-1	TRBD2	TRBJ2-7	once	TGTGCCAGCAGTGGACTAGCGGAGCTTTACGAGCAGTACTTC	CASSGLAELYEQYF
TRBV14	TRBD1	TRBJ1-2	-	TGTGCCAGCAGCCCGACAGGGGCCGACGGCTACACCTTC	CASSPTGADGYTF
TRBV4-1	TRBD1	TRBJ2-3	-	TGCGCCAGCAGCCAAGATGGAGGACAGGGAACAGATACGCAGTATTTT	CASSQDGGQGTDTQYF
TRBV27	-	TRBJ1-5	once	TGTGCCAGCAGTTTATCGTGGCGTAGCAATCAGCCCCAGCATTTT	CASSLSWRSNQPQHF
TRBV2	-	TRBJ2-7	-	TGTGCCAGCTTGGAATCTAGGTTCGAGCAGTACTTC	CASLESRFEQYF
TRBV10-2	-	TRBJ1-1	-	TGCGCCAGCAGATCCCCTTTAGGGACTGAAGCTTTCTTT	CASRSPLGTEAFF
TRBV18	-	TRBJ2-3	-	TGTGCCAGCTCACCACCCAGGGCGGACGCAGGGTATATAGATACGCAGTATTTT	CASSPPRADAGYIDTQYF
TRBV27	TRBD2	TRBJ2-3	-	TGTGCCAGCAGTTCGGGACTAGCGGGAGTGGGCGATACGCAGTATTTT	CASSSGLAGVGDTQYF
TRBV5-6	TRBD2	TRBJ2-1	once	TGTGCCAGCAGCTTTATTACTAGCGGGCCTTACAATGAGCAGTTCTTC	CASSFITSGPYNEQFF
TRBV7-7	TRBD1	TRBJ2-7	-	TGTGCTAGCAGCTTAATACAGGGGAACGAGCAGTACTTC	CASSLIQGNEQYF
TRBV11-2	TRBD1	TRBJ2-5	-	TGTGCCAGCAGCAGGACAGGGGGCGGGGAGACCCAGTACTTC	CASSRTGGGETQYF
TRBV6-1	-	TRBJ2-7	-	TGTGCCAGCATGACAGAAAATGCCTACGAGCAGTACTTC	CASMTENAYEQYF
TRBV29-1	TRBD2	TRBJ2-3	-	TGCAGCGTTGATCACGGGCTAGCGGGAGTGAGAGGCACAGATACGCAGTATTTT	CSVDHGLAGVRGTDTQYF
TRBV5-1	-	TRBJ2-1	-	TGCGCCAGCAGCTTGTTGGGTAGTATCCATGAGCAGTTCTTC	CASSLLGSIHEQFF
TRBV11-2	-	TRBJ2-2	once	TGTGCCAGCAGCTTATTTTGGTCAAGGGGATTTCCCGGGGAGCTGTTTTTT	CASSLFWSRGFPGELFF
TRBV23-1	-	TRBJ2-3	once	TGCGCCAGCAGTCAATGGGCAGTTGGCACAGATACGCAGTATTTT	CASSQWAVGTDTQYF
TRBV6-1	TRBD1	TRBJ2-1	once	TGTGCCAGCAGTGATTGGGGACAGGGGAACGATGAGCAGTTCTTC	CASSDWGQGNDEQFF
TRBV4-3	-	TRBJ2-7	-	TGCGCCAGCAGCCAAGAGGCCAGGGGATTCTACGAGCAGTACTTC	CASSQEARGFYEQYF
TRBV27	-	TRBJ2-2	-	TGTGCCAGCAGCCGACAGGTCTTTAACACCGGGGAGCTGTTTTTT	CASSRQVFNTGELFF
TRBV28	TRBD2	TRBJ2-7	-	TGTGCCAGCAGCCCATCTCCCCCTTCGCTAGCGGGAGATCACGAGCAGTACTTC	CASSPSPPSLAGDHEQYF
TRBV29-1	-	TRBJ2-7	once	TGCAGCGTTGAACTTGCGAATCACGAGCAGTACTTC	CSVELANHEQYF
TRBV6-6	-	TRBJ1-2	-	TGTGCCACCAGAACCCGGACTGTATATGGCTACACCTTC	CATRTRTVYGYTF
TRBV28	-	TRBJ2-7	-	TGTGCCAGCAGTTTTCCGGCCCACAACCCGATCTACGAGCAGTACTTC	CASSFPAHNPIYEQYF
TRBV7-2	-	TRBJ2-5	-	TGTGCCAGCAGCTTACCCCCACGGGAGACCCAGTACTTC	CASSLPPRETQYF
TRBV27	-	TRBJ1-1	-	TGTGCCAGCAGTAGAGCAGGCCCTAACACTGAAGCTTTCTTT	CASSRAGPNTEAFF
TRBV10-1	-	TRBJ2-7	-	TGCGCCAGCAGCACTATCCGGGACTCCTCCGGCGAGCAGTACTTC	CASSTIRDSSGEQYF
TRBV7-2	-	TRBJ2-3	-	TGTGCCAGCACTAGCACAGATACGCAGTATTTT	CASTSTDTQYF
TRBV7-2	-	TRBJ2-7	-	TGTGCCAGCAGGCTAACCGGGACATACTACGAGCAGTACTTC	CASRLTGTYYEQYF
TRBV11-3	-	TRBJ2-2	-	TGTGCCAGCAGCCTAGTCACCGGGGAGCTGTTTTTT	CASSLVTGELFF
TRBV7-8	TRBD2	TRBJ2-1	-	TGTGCCAGCAGCTTACCAACCTCTAGCGGACGTCACAATGAGCAGTTCTTC	CASSLPTSSGRHNEQFF
TRBV18	TRBD1	TRBJ2-1	-	TGTGCCAGCTCACCACCTACGGGACAGATATCCTACAATGAGCAGTTCTTC	CASSPPTGQISYNEQFF
TRBV4-1	-	TRBJ2-7	-	TGCGCCAGCAGCCAAGAGGGCAGGGAGTCCTACGAGCAGTACTTC	CASSQEGRESYEQYF
TRBV5-1	TRBD2	TRBJ2-3	-	TGCGCCAGCAGCTCAGCGGGAGCTAGCACAGATACGCAGTATTTT	CASSSAGASTDTQYF
TRBV11-2	TRBD2	TRBJ2-2	-	TGTGCCAGCAGCACATGGACTAGCGGGAGTAACGGGGAGCTGTTTTTT	CASSTWTSGSNGELFF
TRBV11-3	-	TRBJ2-1	-	TGTGCCAGCAGCTTAGTCCCTACTCCCAATGAGCAGTTCTTC	CASSLVPTPNEQFF
TRBV27	TRBD1	TRBJ2-5	-	TGTGCCAGCTCCTCATCGCAGGGGGCAACCATACAAGAGACCCAGTACTTC	CASSSSQGATIQETQYF
TRBV29-1	-	TRBJ2-7	-	TGCAGCGTAAGGCGGGACGACGTTTACGAGCAGTACTTC	CSVRRDDVYEQYF
TRBV5-4	-	TRBJ2-7	-	TGTGCCAGCAGCATCACGGGGGATACCTACGAGCAGTACTTC	CASSITGDTYEQYF
TRBV11-3	-	TRBJ2-1	-	TGTGCCAGCAGCAAACAGAACAATGAGCAGTTCTTC	CASSKQNNEQFF
TRBV7-9	-	TRBJ1-4	-	TGTGCCAGCACCCCGGACGTAAATGAAAAACTGTTTTTT	CASTPDVNEKLFF
TRBV11-2	-	TRBJ1-4	-	TGTGCCAGCAGCTTAGGAGTGGGGGGCCCTAATGAAAAACTGTTTTTT	CASSLGVGGPNEKLFF
TRBV29-1	TRBD1	TRBJ2-7	-	TGCAGCGTTGAAGGTTTGACGGACAGGGGCTACGAGCAGTACTTC	CSVEGLTDRGYEQYF
TRBV7-8	-	TRBJ2-7	-	TGTGCCAGCAGCGATCTGTACGAGCAGTACTTC	CASSDLYEQYF
TRBV7-9	-	TRBJ1-4	-	TGTGCCAGCAGCCCAGGGACAAATGAAAAACTGTTTTTT	CASSPGTNEKLFF
TRBV27	TRBD1	TRBJ2-1	once	TGTGCCAGCAGACTCGGGACAGGGTCTTACAATGAGCAGTTCTTC	CASRLGTGSYNEQFF
TRBV27	-	TRBJ1-1	-	TGTGCCAGCAGTTCTGGGGGGCGCTTTTTGGCTTTCTTT	CASSSGGRFLAFF
TRBV5-1	TRBD1	TRBJ2-7	-	TGCGCCAGCAGCTTGGCAATTGACAGGGCAAAGGACGAGCAGTACTTC	CASSLAIDRAKDEQYF
TRBV5-6	TRBD1	TRBJ2-5	-	TGTGCCAGCAGCTTGTGGTCAGGGGGCTTTGTAGAGACCCAGTACTTC	CASSLWSGGFVETQYF
TRBV7-9	-	TRBJ2-2	once	TGTGCCAGCAGCTTTCTGGACACCCCCACCGGGGAGCTGTTTTTT	CASSFLDTPTGELFF
TRBV29-1	TRBD2	TRBJ2-3	-	TGCAGCGTTGAAGGGACTAGAGGCACAGATACGCAGTATTTT	CSVEGTRGTDTQYF
TRBV9	-	TRBJ2-6	-	TGTGCCAGCAGCCCCGAACAGAGCTCTGGGGCCAACGTCCTGACTTTC	CASSPEQSSGANVLTF